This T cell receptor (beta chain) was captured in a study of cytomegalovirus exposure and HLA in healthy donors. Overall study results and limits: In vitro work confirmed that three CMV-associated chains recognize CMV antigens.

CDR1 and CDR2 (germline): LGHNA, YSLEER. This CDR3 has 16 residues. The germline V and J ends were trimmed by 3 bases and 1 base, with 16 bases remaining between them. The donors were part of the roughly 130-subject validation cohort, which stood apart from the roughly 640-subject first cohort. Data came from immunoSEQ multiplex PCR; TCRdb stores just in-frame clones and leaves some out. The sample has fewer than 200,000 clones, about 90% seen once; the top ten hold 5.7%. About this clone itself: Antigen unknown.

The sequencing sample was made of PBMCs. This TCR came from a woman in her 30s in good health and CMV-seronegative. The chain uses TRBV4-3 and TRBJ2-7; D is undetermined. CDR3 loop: CASSQGPASSSYEQYF. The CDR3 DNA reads TGCGCCAGCAGCCAGGGCCCGGCCAGCTCTTCCTACGAGCAGTACTTC.